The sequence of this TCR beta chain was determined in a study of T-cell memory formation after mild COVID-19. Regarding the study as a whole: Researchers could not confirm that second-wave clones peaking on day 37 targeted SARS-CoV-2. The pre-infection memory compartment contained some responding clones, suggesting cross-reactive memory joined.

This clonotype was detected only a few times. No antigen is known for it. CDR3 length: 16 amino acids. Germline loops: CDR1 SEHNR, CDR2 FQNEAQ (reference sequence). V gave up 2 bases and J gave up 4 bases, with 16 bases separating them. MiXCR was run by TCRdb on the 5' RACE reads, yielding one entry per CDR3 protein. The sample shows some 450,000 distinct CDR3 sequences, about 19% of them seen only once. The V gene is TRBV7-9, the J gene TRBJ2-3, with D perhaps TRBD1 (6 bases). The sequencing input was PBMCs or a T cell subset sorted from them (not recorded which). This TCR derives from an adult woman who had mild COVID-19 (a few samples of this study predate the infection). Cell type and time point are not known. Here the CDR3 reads CASSLFTYRVADTQYF. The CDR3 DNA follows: TGTGCCAGCAGCTTATTTACCTACAGGGTGGCAGATACGCAGTATTTT.